This T cell receptor (beta chain) was profiled in a study of shared clonotypes between healthy human individuals. The repertoire was sequenced with immunoSEQ multiplex PCR; TCRdb's copy has only in-frame clones and lacks some. This sample carries about 1.5 million clones, 95% to 99% of them seen once, and the ten largest clones take about 0.45%. V shed 0 bases and J 4 bases; nucleotides not matched to a gene: 2. There are 15 residues in the CDR3. Per the germline V gene, CDR1 is SGHNT and CDR2 is YYREEE (reference sequence). Source material: naive CD4+ T cells sorted from blood. Subset of the sample: CD45RA+ positively selected. V usage is TRBV5-4 and J usage is TRBJ2-3; 10 bases are shared with TRBD2. The TCR originated in a young man in good health. This CDR3 is CASSLGSGRPDTQYF. As DNA, the CDR3 is TGTGCCAGCAGCTTGGGTAGCGGGAGGCCAGATACGCAGTATTTT.